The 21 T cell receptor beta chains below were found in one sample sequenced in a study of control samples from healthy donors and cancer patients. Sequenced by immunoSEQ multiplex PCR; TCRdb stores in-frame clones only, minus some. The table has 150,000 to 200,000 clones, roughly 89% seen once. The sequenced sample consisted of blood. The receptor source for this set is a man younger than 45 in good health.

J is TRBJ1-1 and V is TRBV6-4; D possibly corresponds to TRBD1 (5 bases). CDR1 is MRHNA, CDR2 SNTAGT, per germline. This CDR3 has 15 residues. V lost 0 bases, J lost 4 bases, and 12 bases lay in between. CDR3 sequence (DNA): TGTGCCAGCAGTGACTCCGCTTACGGGACCACTGAAGCTTTCTTT. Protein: CASSDSAYGTTEAFF.

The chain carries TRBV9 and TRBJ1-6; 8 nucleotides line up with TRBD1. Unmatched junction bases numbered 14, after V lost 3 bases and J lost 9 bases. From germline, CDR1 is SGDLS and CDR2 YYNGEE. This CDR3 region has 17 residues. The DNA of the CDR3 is TGTGCCAGCAGCGCCCAATCCAGGGCAGGGGGCAGTTCACCCCTCCACTTT. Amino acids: CASSAQSRAGGSSPLHF.

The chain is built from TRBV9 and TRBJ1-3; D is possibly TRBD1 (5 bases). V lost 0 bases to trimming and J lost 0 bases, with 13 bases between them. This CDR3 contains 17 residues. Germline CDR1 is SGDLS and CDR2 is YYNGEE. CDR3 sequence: CASSVASGGDSGNTIYF. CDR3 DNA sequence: TGTGCCAGCAGCGTAGCTTCGGGGGGTGACTCTGGAAACACCATATATTTT.

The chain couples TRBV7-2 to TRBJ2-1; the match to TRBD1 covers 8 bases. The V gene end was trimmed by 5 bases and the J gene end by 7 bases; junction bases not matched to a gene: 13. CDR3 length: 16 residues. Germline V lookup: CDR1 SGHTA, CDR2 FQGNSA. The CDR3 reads CASSISTGASRNEQFF. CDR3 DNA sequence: TGTGCCAGCAGCATCTCGACAGGGGCTTCGAGGAATGAGCAGTTCTTC.

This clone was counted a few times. This CDR3 reads CASSEGSRGYTF. The CDR3 DNA reads TGTGCCAGCAGCGAGGGATCTCGGGGCTACACCTTC. The V and J genes are TRBV9 and TRBJ1-2; D gene unclear. Germline CDR1 SGDLS, CDR2 YYNGEE. The CDR3 length is 12 residues. V was clipped by 3 bases and J by 8 bases, with 11 bases between them.

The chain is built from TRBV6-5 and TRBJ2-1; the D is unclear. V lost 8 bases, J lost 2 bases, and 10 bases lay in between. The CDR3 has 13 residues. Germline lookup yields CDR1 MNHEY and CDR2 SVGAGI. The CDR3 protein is CASGVAAYNEQFF. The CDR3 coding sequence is TGTGCCAGCGGGGTAGCAGCCTACAATGAGCAGTTCTTC.

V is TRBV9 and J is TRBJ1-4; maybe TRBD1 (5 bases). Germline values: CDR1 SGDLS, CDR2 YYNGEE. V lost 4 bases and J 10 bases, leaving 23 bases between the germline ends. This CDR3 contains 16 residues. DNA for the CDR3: TGTGCCAGCAGCCCCAGTATCCGGCAGGGTGGGGGAAAACTGTTTTTT. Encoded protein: CASSPSIRQGGGKLFF.

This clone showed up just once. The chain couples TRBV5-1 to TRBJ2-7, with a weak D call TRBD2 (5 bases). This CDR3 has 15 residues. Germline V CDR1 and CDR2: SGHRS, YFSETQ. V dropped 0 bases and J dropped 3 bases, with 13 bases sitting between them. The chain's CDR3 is CASSLAEAANYEQYF. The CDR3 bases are TGCGCCAGCAGCTTGGCCGAAGCGGCCAACTACGAGCAGTACTTC.

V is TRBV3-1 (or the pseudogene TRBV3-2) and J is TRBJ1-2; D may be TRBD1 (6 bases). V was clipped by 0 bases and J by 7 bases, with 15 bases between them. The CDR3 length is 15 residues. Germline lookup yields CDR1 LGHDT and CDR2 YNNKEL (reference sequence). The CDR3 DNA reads TGTGCCAGCAGCCAAGAGGGGGGCCAGGCGGTTGGCTACACCTTC. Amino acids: CASSQEGGQAVGYTF.

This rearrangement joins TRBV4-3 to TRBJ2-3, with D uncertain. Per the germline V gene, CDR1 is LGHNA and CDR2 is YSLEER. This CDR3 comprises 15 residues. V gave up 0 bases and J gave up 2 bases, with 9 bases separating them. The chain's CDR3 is CASSQDKPPTDTQYF. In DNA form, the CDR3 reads TGCGCCAGCAGCCAAGATAAGCCTCCCACAGATACGCAGTATTTT.

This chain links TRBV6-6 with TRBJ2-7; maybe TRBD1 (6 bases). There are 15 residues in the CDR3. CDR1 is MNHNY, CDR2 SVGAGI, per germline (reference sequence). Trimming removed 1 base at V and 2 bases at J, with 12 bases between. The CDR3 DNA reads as TGTGCCAGCAGTTACTGGCAGGGGTTACCCTACGAGCAGTACTTC. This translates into CASSYWQGLPYEQYF.

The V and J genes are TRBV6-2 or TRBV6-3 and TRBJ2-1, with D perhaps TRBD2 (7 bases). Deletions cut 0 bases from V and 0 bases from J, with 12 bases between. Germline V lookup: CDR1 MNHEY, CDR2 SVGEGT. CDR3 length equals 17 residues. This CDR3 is CASSYSGGAGSYNEQFF. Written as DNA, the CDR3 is TGTGCCAGCAGTTACTCAGGGGGGGCGGGCTCCTACAATGAGCAGTTCTTC.

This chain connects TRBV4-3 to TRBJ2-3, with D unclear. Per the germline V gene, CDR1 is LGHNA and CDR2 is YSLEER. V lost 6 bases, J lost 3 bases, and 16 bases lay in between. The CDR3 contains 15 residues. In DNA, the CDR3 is TGCGCCAGCAGTCAGAACCCCTCCACTACAGATACGCAGTATTTT. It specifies CASSQNPSTTDTQYF.

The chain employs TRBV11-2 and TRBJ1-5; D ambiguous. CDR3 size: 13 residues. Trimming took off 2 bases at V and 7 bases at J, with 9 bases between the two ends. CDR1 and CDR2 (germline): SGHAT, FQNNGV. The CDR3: CASSLNVGQPQHF. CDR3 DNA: TGTGCCAGCAGCTTAAATGTAGGGCAGCCCCAGCATTTT.

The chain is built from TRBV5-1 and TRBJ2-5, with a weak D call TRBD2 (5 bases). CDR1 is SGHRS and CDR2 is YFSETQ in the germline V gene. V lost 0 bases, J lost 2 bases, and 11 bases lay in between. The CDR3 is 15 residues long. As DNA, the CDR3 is TGCGCCAGCAGCTTGGCAGGCGGGTTACAAGAGACCCAGTACTTC. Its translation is CASSLAGGLQETQYF.

CDR3 sequence (DNA): TGTGCCAGCAGCTTAGTACTTTCTGGGGCCAACGTCCTGACTTTC. Protein product: CASSLVLSGANVLTF. This chain connects TRBV7-2 to TRBJ2-6, with unresolved D. The germline V gene has CDR1 SGHTA and CDR2 FQGNSA. The CDR3 is made up of 15 amino acids. V lost 1 base, J lost 1 base, and 5 bases lay in between.

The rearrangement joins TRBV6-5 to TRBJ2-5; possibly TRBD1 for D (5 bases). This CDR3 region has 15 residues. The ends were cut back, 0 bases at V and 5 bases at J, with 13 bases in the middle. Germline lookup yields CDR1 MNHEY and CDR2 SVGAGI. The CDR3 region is CASSYSSGLGETQYF. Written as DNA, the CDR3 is TGTGCCAGCAGTTACTCTTCAGGGCTTGGGGAGACCCAGTACTTC.

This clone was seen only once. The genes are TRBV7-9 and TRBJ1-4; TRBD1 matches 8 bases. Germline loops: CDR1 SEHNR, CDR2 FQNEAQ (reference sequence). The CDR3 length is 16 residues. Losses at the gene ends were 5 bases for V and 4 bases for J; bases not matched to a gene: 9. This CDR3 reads CASSLTRTGFNEKLFF. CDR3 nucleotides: TGTGCCAGCAGCCTTACTAGGACAGGGTTTAATGAAAAACTGTTTTTT.

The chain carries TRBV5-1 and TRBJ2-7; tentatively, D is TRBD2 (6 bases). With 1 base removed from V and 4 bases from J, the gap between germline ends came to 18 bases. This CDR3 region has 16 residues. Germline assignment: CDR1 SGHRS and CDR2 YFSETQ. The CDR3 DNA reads TGCGCCAGCAGCTTGCGGGGGATGCCAGCTAAGTACGAGCAGTACTTC. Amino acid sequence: CASSLRGMPAKYEQYF.

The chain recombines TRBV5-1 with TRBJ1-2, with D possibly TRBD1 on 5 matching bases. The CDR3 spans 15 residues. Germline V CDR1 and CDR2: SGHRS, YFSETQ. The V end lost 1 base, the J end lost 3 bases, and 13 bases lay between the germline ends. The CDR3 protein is CASSLRQGSHYGYTF. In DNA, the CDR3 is TGCGCCAGCAGCTTGAGGCAGGGAAGCCACTATGGCTACACCTTC.

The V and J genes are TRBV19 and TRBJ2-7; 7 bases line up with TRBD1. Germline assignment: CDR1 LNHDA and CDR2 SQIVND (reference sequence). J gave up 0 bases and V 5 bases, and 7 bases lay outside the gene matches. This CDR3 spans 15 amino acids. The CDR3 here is CASSRRTGTSYEQYF. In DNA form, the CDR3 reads TGTGCCAGTAGTCGCCGGACAGGCACCTCCTACGAGCAGTACTTC.